Below, 8 T cell receptor beta chains from the same sample are listed, as sequenced in a study of blood T cell repertoires in COVID-19. TCRdb keeps only in-frame clones here, not all; method: immunoSEQ multiplex PCR. This table has under 90,000 clones, roughly 76% appearing once. Sequenced: peripheral blood. Source of these receptors: a woman aged 80 or over with active or convalescent COVID-19.

The J gene is TRBJ1-2, the V gene TRBV6-5; a possible D gene is TRBD1 (6 bases). The CDR3 length is 14 residues. V lost 6 bases and J 2 bases, leaving 13 bases between the germline ends. Per the germline V gene, CDR1 is MNHEY and CDR2 is SVGAGI. The CDR3: CASSKGTPNYGYTF. Here the CDR3 DNA reads TGTGCCAGCAGCAAGGGGACACCAAACTATGGCTACACCTTC.

The J gene is TRBJ2-3, the V gene TRBV28; D is undetermined. V lost 3 bases and J 2 bases, leaving 18 bases between the germline ends. CDR3 length: 17 residues. Germline values: CDR1 MDHEN, CDR2 SYDVKM. The CDR3 sequence is CASSFGQLARYTDTQYF. CDR3 coding DNA: TGTGCCAGCAGTTTTGGGCAGCTTGCCAGATACACAGATACGCAGTATTTT.

This clone came up a few times. The V gene is TRBV27, the J gene TRBJ2-5; 13 bases agree with TRBD2. CDR3 size: 17 residues. The V segment lost 4 bases and the J segment 7 bases; nucleotides outside the gene matches: 12. Looked up from germline, CDR1 is MNHEY and CDR2 is SMNVEV (reference sequence). CDR3 residues: CASSSSQGTSGILTQYF. The CDR3 coding sequence is TGTGCCAGCAGTTCGTCACAGGGGACTAGCGGGATTTTGACCCAGTACTTC.

The chain carries TRBV5-6 and TRBJ1-1; D remains ambiguous. This CDR3 has 14 residues. Germline assignment: CDR1 SGHDT and CDR2 YYEEEE. Trimming took 0 bases from V and 1 from J, leaving 7 bases between them. In DNA form, the CDR3 reads TGTGCCAGCAGCTTGGCACCGGGGAACACTGAAGCTTTCTTT. Its protein is CASSLAPGNTEAFF. Combining the CDR3 with reference TRBV5-6 and TRBJ1-1 gives the whole variable domain DAGVTQSPTHLIKTRGQQVTLRCSPKSGHDTVSWYQQALGQGPQFIFQYYEEEERQRGNFPDRFSGHQFPNYSSELNVNALLLGDSALYLCASSLAPGNTEAFFGQGTRLTVV.

The genes are TRBV4-1 and TRBJ2-6, with D tentatively TRBD1 (6 bases). Germline V gene sequence: CDR1 MGHRA, CDR2 YSYEKL. The CDR3 runs to 17 residues. The V end lost 2 bases, the J end lost 1 base, and 12 bases lay between the germline ends. CDR3 DNA: TGCGCCAGCAGCCAACAGGGGACGCCTTCTGGGGCCAACGTCCTGACTTTC. Protein product: CASSQQGTPSGANVLTF.

V usage is TRBV27 and J usage is TRBJ1-3, with 7 positions matching TRBD1. CDR3 length: 15 residues. Per germline, CDR1 MNHEY and CDR2 SMNVEV (reference sequence). V dropped 6 bases and J dropped 4; count of bases not matched to a gene: 9. The CDR3 loop is CASSLKPGQGNTIYF. The CDR3 DNA is TGTGCCAGCAGCCTGAAACCGGGACAGGGAAACACCATATATTTT.

The rearrangement uses TRBV4-2 and TRBJ2-1, with D perhaps matching TRBD1 (5 bases). V lost 0 bases, J lost 7 bases, and 13 bases lay in between. This CDR3 is built from 15 residues. The germline V gene has CDR1 LGHNA and CDR2 YNFKEQ. CDR3 sequence (DNA): TGTGCCAGCAGCCAAGATTTAGGGGTCGGTAATGAGCAGTTCTTC. Amino acid sequence: CASSQDLGVGNEQFF.

The rearrangement joins TRBV6-2 or TRBV6-3 to TRBJ2-5; D is unclear. Germline CDR1 and CDR2: MNHEY and SVGEGT. The length of the CDR3 is 11 residues. V lost 2 bases to trimming and J lost 5 bases, with 3 bases between them. The CDR3 DNA is TGTGCCAGCAGTTACGGCGAGACCCAGTACTTC. Its translation: CASSYGETQYF.